This T cell receptor (beta chain) was recovered during a study of T cell responses to AZD1222 COVID-19 vaccine. Study details: Pooling of second doses given at about 4 or about 12 weeks was done.

Using immunoSEQ multiplex PCR, the repertoire was profiled, and TCRdb retains in-frame clones only, with some absent. The table shows some 150,000 clones, with roughly 92% occurring only once. On this clone itself: Antigen specificity is unknown.

After removal of 5 bases from V and 4 bases from J, the junction contained 5 bases not matched to a gene. Germline V lookup: CDR1 MNHNY, CDR2 SVGAGI (reference sequence). There are 14 residues in the CDR3. Study conclusions and caveats: Spike-wide vaccine-associated CD4 TCRs dominated at 160-218 and 743-854. Epitopes outside B.1.351 and B.1.1.7 mutated regions reportedly drew nearly half of spike TCRs.

The chain is built from TRBV6-6 and TRBJ1-2, with 9 bases that match TRBD1. The specimen was peripheral blood, collected on day 0 of AZD1222 vaccination. The receptor's source is an adult in good health. The CDR3 DNA is TGTGCCAGCAGTACACAGGGGGCAGGCTATGGCTACACCTTC. It encodes CASSTQGAGYGYTF.